The present T cell receptor (beta chain) was sequenced within a study of blood T cell repertoires in COVID-19. Across the study: Sites across the United States, Italy and Spain contributed samples from acute and convalescent COVID-19.

Trimming took 0 bases from V and 10 from J; bases not matched to a gene: 9. Germline V lookup: CDR1 SGDLS, CDR2 YYNGEE. The CDR3 covers 14 residues. The data were produced by immunoSEQ multiplex PCR, yet TCRdb's version contains in-frame clones alone and is incomplete. Of around 260,000 clones in the sample, approximately 93% were seen once. The TCR sequence derives from a woman aged 25 to 39 with COVID-19, enrolled during active disease. The chain has TRBV9 and TRBJ1-1, with TRBD1 identical over 7 bases. The sample comprised peripheral blood. The CDR3 spells CASSVDGRGPGAFF. Here the CDR3 DNA reads TGTGCCAGCAGCGTAGACGGAAGGGGGCCGGGAGCTTTCTTT.